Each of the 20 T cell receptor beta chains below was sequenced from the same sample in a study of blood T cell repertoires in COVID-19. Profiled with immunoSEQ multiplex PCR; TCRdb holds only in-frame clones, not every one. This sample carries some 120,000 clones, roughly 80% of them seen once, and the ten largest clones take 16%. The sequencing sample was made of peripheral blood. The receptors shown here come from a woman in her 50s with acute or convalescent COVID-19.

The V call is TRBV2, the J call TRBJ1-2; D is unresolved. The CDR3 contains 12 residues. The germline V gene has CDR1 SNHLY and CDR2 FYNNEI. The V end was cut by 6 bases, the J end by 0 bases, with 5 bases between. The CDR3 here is CASRPANYGYTF. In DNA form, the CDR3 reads TGTGCCAGCAGGCCAGCTAACTATGGCTACACCTTC.

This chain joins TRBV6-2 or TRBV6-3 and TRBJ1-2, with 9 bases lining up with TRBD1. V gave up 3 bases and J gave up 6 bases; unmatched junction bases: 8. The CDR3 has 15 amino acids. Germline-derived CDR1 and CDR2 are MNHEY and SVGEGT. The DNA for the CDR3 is TGTGCCAGCAGTTATAGAACGACAGGGGGTAATGGCTACACCTTC. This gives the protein CASSYRTTGGNGYTF.

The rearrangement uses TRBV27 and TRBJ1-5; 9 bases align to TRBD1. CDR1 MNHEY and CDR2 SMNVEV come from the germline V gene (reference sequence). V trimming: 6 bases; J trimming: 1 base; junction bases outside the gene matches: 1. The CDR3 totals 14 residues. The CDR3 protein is CASRGTGSNQPQHF. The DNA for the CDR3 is TGTGCCAGCAGGGGGACAGGGAGCAATCAGCCCCAGCATTTT.

Here the CDR3 DNA reads TGTGCCAGCAGAGTTACAGTGAACACTGAAGCTTTCTTT. Translating it yields CASRVTVNTEAFF. The V gene is TRBV2, the J gene TRBJ1-1; no firm D call. Germline V gene data show CDR1 as SNHLY and CDR2 as FYNNEI. This CDR3 is 13 amino acids long. V lost 6 bases to trimming and J lost 0 bases, with 8 bases between them.

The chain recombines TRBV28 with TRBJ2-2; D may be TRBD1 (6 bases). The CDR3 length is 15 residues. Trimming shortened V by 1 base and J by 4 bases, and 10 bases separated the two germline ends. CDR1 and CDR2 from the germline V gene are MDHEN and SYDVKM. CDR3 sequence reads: CASSLYRASTGELFF. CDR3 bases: TGTGCCAGCAGTTTATACAGGGCGAGCACCGGGGAGCTGTTTTTT.

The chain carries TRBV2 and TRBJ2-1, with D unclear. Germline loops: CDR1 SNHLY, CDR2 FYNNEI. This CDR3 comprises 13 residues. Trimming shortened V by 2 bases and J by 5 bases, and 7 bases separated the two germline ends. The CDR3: CASSENSDNEQFF. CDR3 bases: TGTGCCAGCAGTGAAAATTCCGACAATGAGCAGTTCTTC.

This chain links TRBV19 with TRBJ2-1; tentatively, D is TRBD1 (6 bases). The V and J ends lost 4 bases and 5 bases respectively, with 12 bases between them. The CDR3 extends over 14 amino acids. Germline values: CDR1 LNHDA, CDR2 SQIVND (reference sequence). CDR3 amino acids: CASSTGQYNNEQFF. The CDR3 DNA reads TGTGCCAGTAGTACCGGACAGTATAACAATGAGCAGTTCTTC.

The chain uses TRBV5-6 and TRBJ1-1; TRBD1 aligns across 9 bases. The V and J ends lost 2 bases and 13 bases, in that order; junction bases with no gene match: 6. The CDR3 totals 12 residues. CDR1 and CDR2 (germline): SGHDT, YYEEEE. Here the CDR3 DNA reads TGTGCCAGCAGCTTTAGGGACAGGGATAATTTCTTT. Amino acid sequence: CASSFRDRDNFF.

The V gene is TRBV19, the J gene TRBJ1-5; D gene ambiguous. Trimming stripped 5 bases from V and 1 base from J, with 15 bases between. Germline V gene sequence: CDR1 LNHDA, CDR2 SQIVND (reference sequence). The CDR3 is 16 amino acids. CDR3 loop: CASSGGEGKSNQPQHF. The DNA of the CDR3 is TGTGCCAGTAGTGGAGGTGAGGGAAAGAGCAATCAGCCCCAGCATTTT.

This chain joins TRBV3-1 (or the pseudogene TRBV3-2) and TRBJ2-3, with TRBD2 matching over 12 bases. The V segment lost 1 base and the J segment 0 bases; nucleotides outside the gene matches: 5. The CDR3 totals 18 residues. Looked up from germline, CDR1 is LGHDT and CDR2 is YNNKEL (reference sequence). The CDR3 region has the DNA TGTGCCAGCAGCCAAGGGCGGACTAGCGGGGCTAGCACAGATACGCAGTATTTT. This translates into CASSQGRTSGASTDTQYF.

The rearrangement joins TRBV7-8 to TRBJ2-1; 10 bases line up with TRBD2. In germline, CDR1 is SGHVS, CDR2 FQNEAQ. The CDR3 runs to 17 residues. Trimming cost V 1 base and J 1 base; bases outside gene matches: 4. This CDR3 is CASSLEPSGGSYNEQFF. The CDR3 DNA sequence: TGTGCCAGCAGCTTAGAACCTAGCGGGGGTTCCTACAATGAGCAGTTCTTC.

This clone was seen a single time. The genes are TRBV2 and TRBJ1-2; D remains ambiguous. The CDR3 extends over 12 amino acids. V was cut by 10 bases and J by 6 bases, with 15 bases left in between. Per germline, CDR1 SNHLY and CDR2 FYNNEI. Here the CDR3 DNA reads TGTGCCATCCTCACCCCACCGGATGGCTACACCTTC. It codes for CAILTPPDGYTF.

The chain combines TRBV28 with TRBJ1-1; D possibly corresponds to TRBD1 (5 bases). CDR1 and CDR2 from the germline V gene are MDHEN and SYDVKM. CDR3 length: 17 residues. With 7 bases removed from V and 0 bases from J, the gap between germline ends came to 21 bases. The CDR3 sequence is CASNLVQGAGMNTEAFF. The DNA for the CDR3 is TGTGCCAGCAACTTAGTTCAGGGTGCTGGGATGAACACTGAAGCTTTCTTT.

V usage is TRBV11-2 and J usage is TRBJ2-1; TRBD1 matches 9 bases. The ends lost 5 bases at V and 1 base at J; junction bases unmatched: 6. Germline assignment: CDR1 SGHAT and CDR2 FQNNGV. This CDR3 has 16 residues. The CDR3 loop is CASSPGDRVSYNEQFF. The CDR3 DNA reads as TGTGCCAGCAGCCCGGGGGACAGGGTTTCCTACAATGAGCAGTTCTTC.

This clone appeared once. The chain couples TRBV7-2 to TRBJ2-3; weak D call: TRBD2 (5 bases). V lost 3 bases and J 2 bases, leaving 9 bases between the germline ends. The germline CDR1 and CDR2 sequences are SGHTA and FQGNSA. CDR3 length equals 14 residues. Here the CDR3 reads CASSFRGDTDTQYF. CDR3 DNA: TGTGCCAGCAGCTTCCGGGGAGACACAGATACGCAGTATTTT. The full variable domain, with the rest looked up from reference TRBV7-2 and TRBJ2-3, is GAGVSQSPSNKVTEKGKDVELRCDPISGHTALYWYRQSLGQGLEFLIYFQGNSAPDKSGLPSDRFSAERTGGSVSTLTIQRTQQEDSAVYLCASSFRGDTDTQYFGPGTRLTVL.

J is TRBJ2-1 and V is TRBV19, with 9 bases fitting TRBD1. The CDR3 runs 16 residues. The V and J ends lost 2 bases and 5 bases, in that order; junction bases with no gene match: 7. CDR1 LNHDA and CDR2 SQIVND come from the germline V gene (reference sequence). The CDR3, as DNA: TGTGCCAGTAGTATAAGGGGACAGGGCGCCAACAATGAGCAGTTCTTC. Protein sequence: CASSIRGQGANNEQFF.

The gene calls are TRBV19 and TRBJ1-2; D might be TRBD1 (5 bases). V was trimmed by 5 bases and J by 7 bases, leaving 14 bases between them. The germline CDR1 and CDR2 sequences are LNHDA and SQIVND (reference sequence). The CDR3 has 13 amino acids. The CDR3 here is CASSGGVSSGYTF. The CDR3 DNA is TGTGCCAGTAGTGGGGGGGTATCGTCTGGCTACACCTTC.

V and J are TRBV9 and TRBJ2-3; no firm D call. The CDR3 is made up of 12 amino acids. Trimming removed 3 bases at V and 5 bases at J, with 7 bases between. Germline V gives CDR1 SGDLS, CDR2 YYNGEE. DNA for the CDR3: TGTGCCAGCAGCGCCTCTATAGATACGCAGTATTTT. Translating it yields CASSASIDTQYF.

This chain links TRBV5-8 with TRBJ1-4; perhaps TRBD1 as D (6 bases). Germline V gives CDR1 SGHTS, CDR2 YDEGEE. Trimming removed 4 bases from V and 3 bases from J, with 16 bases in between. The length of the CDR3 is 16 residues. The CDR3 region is CASSKGAGAANEKLFF. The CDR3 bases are TGTGCCAGCAGCAAAGGGGCGGGGGCTGCTAATGAAAAACTGTTTTTT.

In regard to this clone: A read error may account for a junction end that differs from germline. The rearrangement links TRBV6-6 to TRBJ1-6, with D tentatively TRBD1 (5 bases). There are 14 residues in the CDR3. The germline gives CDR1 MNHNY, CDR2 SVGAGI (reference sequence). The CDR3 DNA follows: TGTGCCGGCAGGCCGGACAAGGAGAATTCACCCCTCCACTTT. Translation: CAGRPDKENSPLHF.